The source of this T cell receptor (beta chain) is a study of blood T cells in healthy people across ages. It was with a sample-barcoded 5' primer and a J-beta primer mix that a second PCR of about 7 to 12 cycles was run. All cDNA molecules were each tagged by a template-switch adaptor with 12 random nucleotides. MiXCR was run by TCRdb on the 5' RACE reads, yielding one entry per CDR3 protein. Seen here are roughly 1,100,000 distinct CDR3 sequences, under 30% observed once, and the top ten hold around 0.75%. CDR1 and CDR2 from the germline V gene are SGHRS and YFSETQ. The CDR3 runs to 16 residues. Of note for this clonotype: The junction departs from the called germline gene at one end, perhaps through a read error.

Donors ranged from about 6 to 90 years old and were healthy Caucasians in Russia. These same data were also listed under a study on T cells of mothers and their children. This second study says: All donors were healthy and Caucasian; they were a few mothers and their six children. In the second PCR, M1S primer introduced barcodes and 2-4 random bases.

The origin of this receptor is a girl aged 2 to 10 in good health. Sequences were obtained from blood. This chain joins TRBV5-1 and TRBJ2-2; maybe TRBD2 (6 bases). CDR3 nucleotides: TGCGCCAGCAGCAGGGGACCAGACAAGAACACCGGGGGGCTGTTTTTT. Its translation: CASSRGPDKNTGGLFF.